The T cell receptor beta chain described here comes from a study of shared clonotypes between healthy human individuals. CD45RO-negative, CCR7-selected cells formed the naive CD8 fraction, which excluded terminally differentiated effector memory CD45RA+ cells. Sequencing used immunoSEQ multiplex PCR; TCRdb keeps in-frame clones, though not all of them. The top ten hold around 1.7% of the sample, which has about 2.1 million clones, about 92% seen once. Sequencing input: naive CD8+ T cells from PBMCs. The sequence was obtained from a man aged 18 to 29 in good health. Some clones in this sample may be carry-over from other donors' samples.

The CDR3 loop is CASSYWTGDTDTQYF. CDR3 DNA sequence: TGTGCCAGCAGTTACTGGACGGGGGACACAGATACGCAGTATTTT. V is TRBV6-5 and J is TRBJ2-3, with D perhaps matching TRBD2 (6 bases). V lost 1 base and J lost 2, with 10 bases in between. In germline, CDR1 is MNHEY, CDR2 SVGAGI. The CDR3 sequence is 15 residues long.